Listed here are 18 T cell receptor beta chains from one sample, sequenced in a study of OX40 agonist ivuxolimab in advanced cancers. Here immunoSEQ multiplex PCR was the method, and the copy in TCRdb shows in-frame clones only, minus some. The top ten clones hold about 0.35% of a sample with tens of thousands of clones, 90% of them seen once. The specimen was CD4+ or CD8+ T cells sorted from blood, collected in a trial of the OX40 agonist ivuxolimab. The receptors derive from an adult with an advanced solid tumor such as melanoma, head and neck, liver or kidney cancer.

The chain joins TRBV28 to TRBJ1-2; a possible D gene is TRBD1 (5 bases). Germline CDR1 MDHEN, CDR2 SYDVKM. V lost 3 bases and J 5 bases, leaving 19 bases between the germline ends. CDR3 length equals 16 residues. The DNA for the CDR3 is TGTGCCAGCAGTTTGGAACTAGGAGGGGACCTTTATGGCTACACCTTC. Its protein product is CASSLELGGDLYGYTF.

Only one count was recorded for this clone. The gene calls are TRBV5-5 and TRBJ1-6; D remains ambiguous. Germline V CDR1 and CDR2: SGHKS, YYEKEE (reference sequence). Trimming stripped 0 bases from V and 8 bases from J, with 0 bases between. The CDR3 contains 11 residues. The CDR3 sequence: CASSLDSPLHF. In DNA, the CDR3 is TGTGCCAGCAGCTTGGATTCACCCCTCCACTTT.

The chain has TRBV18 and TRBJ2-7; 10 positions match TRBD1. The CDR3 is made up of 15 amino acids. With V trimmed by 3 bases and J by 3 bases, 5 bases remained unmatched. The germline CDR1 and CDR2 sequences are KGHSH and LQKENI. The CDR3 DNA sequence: TGTGCCAGCTCACCCGGGACAGGGGCAAACTACGAGCAGTACGTC. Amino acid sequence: CASSPGTGANYEQYV.

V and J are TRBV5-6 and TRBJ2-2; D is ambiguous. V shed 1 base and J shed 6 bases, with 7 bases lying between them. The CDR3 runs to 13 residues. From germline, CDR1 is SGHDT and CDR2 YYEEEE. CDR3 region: CASSLQSSGELFF. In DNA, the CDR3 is TGTGCCAGCAGCTTGCAGTCATCCGGGGAGCTGTTTTTT.

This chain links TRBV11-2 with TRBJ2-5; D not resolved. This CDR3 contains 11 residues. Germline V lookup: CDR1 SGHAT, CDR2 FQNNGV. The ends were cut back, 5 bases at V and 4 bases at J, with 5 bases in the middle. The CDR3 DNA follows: TGTGCCAGCAGCCTCGGAGAGACCCAGTACTTC. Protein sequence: CASSLGETQYF.

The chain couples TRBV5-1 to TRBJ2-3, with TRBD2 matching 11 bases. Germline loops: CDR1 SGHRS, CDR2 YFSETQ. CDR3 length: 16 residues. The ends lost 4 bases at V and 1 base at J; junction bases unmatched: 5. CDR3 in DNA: TGCGCCAGCAGCCACCCGACTAGCGGGGGCACAGATACGCAGTATTTT. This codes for CASSHPTSGGTDTQYF. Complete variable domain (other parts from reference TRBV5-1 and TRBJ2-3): KAGVTQTPRYLIKTRGQQVTLSCSPISGHRSVSWYQQTPGQGLQFLFEYFSETQRNKGNFPGRFSGRQFSNSRSEMNVSTLELGDSALYLCASSHPTSGGTDTQYFGPGTRLTVL.

The CDR3 is CASSRGRSTEAFF. As DNA, the CDR3 is TGTGCCAGCAGTCGGGGGCGATCCACTGAAGCTTTCTTT. This chain links TRBV7-2 with TRBJ1-1, with a weak D call TRBD1 (6 bases). The V gene's germline CDR1 is SGHTA and CDR2 FQGNSA. CDR3 size: 13 residues. Trimming cost V 6 bases and J 4 bases, with 12 bases left between them.

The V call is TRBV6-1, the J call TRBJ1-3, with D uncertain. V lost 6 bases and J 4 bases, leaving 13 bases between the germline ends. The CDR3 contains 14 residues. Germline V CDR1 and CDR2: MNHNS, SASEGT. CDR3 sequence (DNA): TGTGCCAGCAGCGACCTCACGGGAGGAAACACCATATATTTT. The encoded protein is CASSDLTGGNTIYF.

The CDR3 DNA reads as TGTGCCAGCAGCCGCGGTGGACAGGGGGCGAACTACGAGCAGTACTTC. Translation gives CASSRGGQGANYEQYF. The rearrangement joins TRBV9 to TRBJ2-7, with 11 bases that match TRBD1. Germline V gene lookup returns CDR1 SGDLS and CDR2 YYNGEE. The CDR3 is made up of 16 amino acids. Trimming cost V 4 bases and J 3 bases; bases outside gene matches: 9.

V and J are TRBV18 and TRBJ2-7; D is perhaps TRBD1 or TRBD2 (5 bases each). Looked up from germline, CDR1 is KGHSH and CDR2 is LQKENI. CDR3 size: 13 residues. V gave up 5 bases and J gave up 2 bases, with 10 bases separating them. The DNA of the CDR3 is TGTGCCAGCTCAAGACGGGACCCCTACGAGCAGTACTTC. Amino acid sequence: CASSRRDPYEQYF.

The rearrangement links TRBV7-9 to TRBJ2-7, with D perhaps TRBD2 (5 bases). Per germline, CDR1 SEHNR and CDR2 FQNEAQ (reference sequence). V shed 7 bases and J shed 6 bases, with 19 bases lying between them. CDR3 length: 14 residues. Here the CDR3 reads CASISLGGSLEQYF. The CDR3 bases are TGTGCCAGCATCTCGCTTGGAGGTTCGCTCGAGCAGTACTTC.

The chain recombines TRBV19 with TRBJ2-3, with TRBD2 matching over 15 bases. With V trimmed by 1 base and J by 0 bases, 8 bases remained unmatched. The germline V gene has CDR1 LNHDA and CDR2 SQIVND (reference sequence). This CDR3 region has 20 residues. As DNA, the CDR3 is TGTGCCAGTAGTATAGGGCCGGGACTAGCGGGGGGTCGTAGCACAGATACGCAGTATTTT. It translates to CASSIGPGLAGGRSTDTQYF.

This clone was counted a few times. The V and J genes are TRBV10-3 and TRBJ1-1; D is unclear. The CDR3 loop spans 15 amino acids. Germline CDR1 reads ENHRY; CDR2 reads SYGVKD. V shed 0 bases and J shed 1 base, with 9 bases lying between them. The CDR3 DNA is TGTGCCATCAGTGAGTCGGAACGGCAGAACACTGAAGCTTTCTTT. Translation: CAISESERQNTEAFF.

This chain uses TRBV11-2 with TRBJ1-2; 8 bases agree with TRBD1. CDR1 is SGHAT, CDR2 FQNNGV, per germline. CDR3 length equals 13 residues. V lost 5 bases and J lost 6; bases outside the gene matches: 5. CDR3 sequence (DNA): TGTGCCAGCAGCAGGACAGGGAGTAATGGCTACACCTTC. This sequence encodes CASSRTGSNGYTF.

The CDR3 region is CASSLRDRGIGEAFF. CDR3 DNA sequence: TGTGCCAGCAGCCTTCGGGACAGGGGTATTGGAGAAGCTTTCTTT. The chain combines TRBV5-8 with TRBJ1-1; 10 bases agree with TRBD1. The germline V gene encodes CDR1 SGHTS and CDR2 YDEGEE. The CDR3 has 15 amino acids. The J segment lost 8 bases and the V segment lost 4 bases, leaving 11 bases of the junction unmatched.

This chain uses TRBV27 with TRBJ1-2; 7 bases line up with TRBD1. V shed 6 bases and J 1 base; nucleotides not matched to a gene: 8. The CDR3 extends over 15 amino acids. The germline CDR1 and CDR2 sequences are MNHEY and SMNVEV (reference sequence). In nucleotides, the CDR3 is TGTGCCAGCAGCTACCGGACAGGTCTTAACTATGGCTACACCTTC. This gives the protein CASSYRTGLNYGYTF.

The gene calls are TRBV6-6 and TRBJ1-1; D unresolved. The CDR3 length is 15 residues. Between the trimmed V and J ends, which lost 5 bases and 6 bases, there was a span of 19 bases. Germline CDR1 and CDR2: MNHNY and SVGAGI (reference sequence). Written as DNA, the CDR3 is TGTGCCAGCAGTATATCCCCTTCGGGTACCGCTGAAGCTTTCTTT. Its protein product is CASSISPSGTAEAFF.

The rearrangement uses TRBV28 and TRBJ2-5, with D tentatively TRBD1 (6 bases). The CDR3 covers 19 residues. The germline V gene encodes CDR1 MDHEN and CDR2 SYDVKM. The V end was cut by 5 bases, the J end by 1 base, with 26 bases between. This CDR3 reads CASSLAFLRDILIQETQYF. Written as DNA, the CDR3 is TGTGCCAGCAGTCTCGCTTTTCTTCGGGACATCTTAATCCAAGAGACCCAGTACTTC.